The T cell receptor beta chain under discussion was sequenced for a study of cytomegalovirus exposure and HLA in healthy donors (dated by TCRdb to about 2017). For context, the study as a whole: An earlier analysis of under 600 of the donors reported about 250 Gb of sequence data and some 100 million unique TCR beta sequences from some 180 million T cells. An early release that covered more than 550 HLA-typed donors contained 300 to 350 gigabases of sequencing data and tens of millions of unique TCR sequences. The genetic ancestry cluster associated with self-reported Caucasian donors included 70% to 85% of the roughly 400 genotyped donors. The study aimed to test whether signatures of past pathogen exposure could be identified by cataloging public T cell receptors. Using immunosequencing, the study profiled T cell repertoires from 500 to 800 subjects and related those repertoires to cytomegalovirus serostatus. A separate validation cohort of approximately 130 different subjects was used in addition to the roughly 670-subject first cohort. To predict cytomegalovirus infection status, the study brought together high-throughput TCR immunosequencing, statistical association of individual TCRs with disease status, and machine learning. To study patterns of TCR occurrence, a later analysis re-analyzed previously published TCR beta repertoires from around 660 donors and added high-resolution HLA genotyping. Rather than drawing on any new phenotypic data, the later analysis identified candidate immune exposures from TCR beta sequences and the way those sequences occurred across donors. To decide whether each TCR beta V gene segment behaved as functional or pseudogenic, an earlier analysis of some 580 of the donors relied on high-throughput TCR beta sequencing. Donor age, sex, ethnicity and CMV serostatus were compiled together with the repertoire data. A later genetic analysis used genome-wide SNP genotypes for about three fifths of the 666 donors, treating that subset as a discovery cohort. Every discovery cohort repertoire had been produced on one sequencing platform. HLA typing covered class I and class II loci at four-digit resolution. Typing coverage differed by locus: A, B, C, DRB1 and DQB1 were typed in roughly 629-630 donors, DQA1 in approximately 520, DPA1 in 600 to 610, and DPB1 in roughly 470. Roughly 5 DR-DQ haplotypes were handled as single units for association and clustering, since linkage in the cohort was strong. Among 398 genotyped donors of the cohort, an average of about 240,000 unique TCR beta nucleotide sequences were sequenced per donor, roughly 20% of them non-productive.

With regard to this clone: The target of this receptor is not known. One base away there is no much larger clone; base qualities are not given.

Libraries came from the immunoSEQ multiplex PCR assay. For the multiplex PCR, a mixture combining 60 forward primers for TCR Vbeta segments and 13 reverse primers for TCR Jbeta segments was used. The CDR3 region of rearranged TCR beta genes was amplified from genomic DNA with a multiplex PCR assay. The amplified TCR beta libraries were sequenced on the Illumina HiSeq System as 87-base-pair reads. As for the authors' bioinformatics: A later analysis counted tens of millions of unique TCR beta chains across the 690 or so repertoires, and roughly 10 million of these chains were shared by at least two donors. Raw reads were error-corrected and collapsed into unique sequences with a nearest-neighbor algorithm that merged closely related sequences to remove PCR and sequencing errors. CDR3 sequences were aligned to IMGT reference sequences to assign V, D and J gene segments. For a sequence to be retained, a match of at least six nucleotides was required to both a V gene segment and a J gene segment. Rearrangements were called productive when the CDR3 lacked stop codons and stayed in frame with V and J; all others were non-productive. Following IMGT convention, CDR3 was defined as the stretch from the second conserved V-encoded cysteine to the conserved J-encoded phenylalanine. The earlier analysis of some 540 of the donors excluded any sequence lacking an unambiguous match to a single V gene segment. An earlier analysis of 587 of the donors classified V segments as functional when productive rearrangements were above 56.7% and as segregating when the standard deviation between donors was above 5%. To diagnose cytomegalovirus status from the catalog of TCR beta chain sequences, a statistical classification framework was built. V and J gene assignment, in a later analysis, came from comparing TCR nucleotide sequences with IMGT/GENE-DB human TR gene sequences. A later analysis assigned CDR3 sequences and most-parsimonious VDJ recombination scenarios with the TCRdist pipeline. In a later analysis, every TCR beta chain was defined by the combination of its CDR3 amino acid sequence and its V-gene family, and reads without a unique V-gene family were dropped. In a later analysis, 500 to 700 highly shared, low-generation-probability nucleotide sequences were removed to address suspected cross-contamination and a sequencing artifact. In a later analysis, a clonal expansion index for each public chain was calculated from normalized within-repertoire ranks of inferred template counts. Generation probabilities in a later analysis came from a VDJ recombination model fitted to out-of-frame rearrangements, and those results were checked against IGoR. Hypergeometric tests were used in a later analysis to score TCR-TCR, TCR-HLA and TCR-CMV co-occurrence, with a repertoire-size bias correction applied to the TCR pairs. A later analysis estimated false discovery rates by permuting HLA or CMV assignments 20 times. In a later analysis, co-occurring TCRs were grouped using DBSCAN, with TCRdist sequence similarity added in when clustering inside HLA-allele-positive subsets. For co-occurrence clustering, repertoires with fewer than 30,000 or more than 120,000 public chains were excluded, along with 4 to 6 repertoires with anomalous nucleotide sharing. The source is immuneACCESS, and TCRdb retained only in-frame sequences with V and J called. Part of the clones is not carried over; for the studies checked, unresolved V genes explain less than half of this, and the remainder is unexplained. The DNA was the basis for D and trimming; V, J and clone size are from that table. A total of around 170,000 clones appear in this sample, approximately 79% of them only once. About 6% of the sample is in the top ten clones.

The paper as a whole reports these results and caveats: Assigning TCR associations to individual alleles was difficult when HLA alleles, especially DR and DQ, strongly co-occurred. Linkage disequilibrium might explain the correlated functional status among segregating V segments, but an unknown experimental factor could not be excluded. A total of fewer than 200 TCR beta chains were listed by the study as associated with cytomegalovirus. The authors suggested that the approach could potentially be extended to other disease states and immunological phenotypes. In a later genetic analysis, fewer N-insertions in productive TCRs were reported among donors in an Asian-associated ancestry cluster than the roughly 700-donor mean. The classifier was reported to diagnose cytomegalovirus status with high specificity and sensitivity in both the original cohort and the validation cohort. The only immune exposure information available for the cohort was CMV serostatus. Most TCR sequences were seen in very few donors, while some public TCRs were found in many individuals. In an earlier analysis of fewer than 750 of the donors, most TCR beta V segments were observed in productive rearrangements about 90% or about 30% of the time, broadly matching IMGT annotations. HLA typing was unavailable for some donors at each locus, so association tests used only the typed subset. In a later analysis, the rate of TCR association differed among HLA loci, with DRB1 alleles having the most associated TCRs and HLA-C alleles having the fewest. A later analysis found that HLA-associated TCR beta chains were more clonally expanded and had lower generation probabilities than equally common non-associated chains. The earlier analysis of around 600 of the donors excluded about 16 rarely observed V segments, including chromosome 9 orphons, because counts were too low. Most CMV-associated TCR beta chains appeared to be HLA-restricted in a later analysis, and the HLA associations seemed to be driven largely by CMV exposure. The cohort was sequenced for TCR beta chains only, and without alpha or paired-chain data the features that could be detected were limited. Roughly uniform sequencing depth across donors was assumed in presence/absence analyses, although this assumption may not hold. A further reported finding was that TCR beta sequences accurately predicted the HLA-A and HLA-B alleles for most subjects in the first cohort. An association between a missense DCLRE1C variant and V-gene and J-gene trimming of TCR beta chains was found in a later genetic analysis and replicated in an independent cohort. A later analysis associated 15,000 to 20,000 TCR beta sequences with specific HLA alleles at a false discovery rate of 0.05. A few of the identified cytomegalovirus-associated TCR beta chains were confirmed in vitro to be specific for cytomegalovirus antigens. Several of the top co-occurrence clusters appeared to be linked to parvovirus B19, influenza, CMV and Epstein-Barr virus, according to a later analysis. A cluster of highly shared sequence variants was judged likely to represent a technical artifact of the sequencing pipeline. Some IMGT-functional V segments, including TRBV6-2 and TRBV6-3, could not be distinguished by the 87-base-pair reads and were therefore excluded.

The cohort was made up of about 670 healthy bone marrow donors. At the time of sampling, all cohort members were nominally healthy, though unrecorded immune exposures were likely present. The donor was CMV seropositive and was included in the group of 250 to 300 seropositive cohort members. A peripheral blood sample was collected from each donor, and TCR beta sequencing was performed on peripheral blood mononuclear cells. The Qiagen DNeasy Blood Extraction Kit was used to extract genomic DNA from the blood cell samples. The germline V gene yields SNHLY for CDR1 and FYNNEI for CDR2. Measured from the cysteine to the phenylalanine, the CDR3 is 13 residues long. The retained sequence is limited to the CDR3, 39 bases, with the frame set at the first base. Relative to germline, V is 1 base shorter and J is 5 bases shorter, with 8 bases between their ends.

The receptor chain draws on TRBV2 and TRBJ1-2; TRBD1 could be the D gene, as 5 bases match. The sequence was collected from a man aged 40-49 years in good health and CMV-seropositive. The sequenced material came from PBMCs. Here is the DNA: TGTGCCAGCAGTGAAGGACAGCGATATGGCTACACCTTC. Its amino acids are CASSEGQRYGYTF. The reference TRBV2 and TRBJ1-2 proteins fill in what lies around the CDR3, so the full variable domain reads EPEVTQTPSHQVTQMGQEVILRCVPISNHLYFYWYRQILGQKVEFLVSFYNNEISEKSEIFDDQFSVERPDGSNFTLKIRSTKLEDSAMYFCASSEGQRYGYTFGSGTRLTVV.